A selection of T cell receptor beta chains follows, all from one sample in a study of control samples from healthy donors and cancer patients. Some clones are missing from TCRdb's copy, which holds only in-frame ones; the method was immunoSEQ multiplex PCR. Of about 100,000 clones in the sample, roughly nine tenths were seen once. Sequencing used blood. All receptors derive from a woman aged 50 to 60 in good health. Each CDR3 is given with its conserved first and last residue. A D gene is named only where the DNA matches it firmly. A clone size is listed for some rows: how often the clone was seen (once, few, many), or a class if it is expanded.

CDR3 length: 16
J gene: TRBJ2-1
V gene: TRBV7-2
clone size: NA
D gene: TRBD2
CDR3 protein: CASSLWRLAGDNEQFF
CDR3 DNA: TGTGCCAGCAGCTTATGGCGACTAGCGGGAGACAATGAGCAGTTCTTC

CDR3 length: 14
J gene: TRBJ1-4
V gene: TRBV6-5
clone size: NA
D gene: TRBD1
CDR3 protein: CASRDRGRSEKLFF
CDR3 DNA: TGTGCCAGCAGGGACAGGGGGAGGTCTGAAAAACTGTTTTTT

CDR3 length: 13
J gene: TRBJ1-3
V gene: TRBV6-5
clone size: NA
D gene: NA
CDR3 protein: CASYLGAGNTIYF
CDR3 DNA: TGTGCCAGTTACTTGGGGGCTGGAAACACCATATATTTT

CDR3 length: 16
J gene: TRBJ2-1
V gene: TRBV24-1
clone size: NA
D gene: TRBD2
CDR3 protein: CATSDPTSGVNNEQFF
CDR3 DNA: TGTGCCACCAGTGATCCGACTAGCGGGGTTAACAATGAGCAGTTCTTC

CDR3 length: 14
J gene: TRBJ2-3
V gene: TRBV3-1/TRBV3-2
clone size: NA
D gene: NA
CDR3 protein: CASSQGSPGDTQYF
CDR3 DNA: TGTGCCAGCAGCCAAGGGTCTCCGGGAGATACGCAGTATTTT

CDR3 length: 15
J gene: TRBJ2-3
V gene: TRBV19
clone size: NA
D gene: NA
CDR3 protein: CASSIENLHTDTQYF
CDR3 DNA: TGTGCCAGTAGTATTGAGAACCTCCACACAGATACGCAGTATTTT

CDR3 length: 11
J gene: TRBJ1-2
V gene: TRBV6-5
clone size: NA
D gene: NA
CDR3 protein: CASGQGNGYTF
CDR3 DNA: TGTGCGAGCGGGCAGGGGAATGGCTACACCTTC

CDR3 length: 16
J gene: TRBJ1-1
V gene: TRBV6-5
clone size: NA
D gene: NA
CDR3 protein: CASSYSTSRGWTEAFF
CDR3 DNA: TGTGCCAGCAGTTACTCGACTTCCAGGGGTTGGACTGAAGCTTTCTTT

CDR3 length: 14
J gene: TRBJ1-5
V gene: TRBV5-8
clone size: NA
D gene: NA
CDR3 protein: CASSLEDPRQPQHF
CDR3 DNA: TGTGCCAGCAGCTTGGAGGACCCCAGACAGCCCCAGCATTTT

CDR3 length: 16
J gene: TRBJ1-3
V gene: TRBV14
clone size: NA
D gene: NA
CDR3 protein: CASSQGAGVSGNTIYF
CDR3 DNA: TGTGCCAGCAGCCAAGGGGCAGGAGTCTCTGGAAACACCATATATTTT

CDR3 length: 14
J gene: TRBJ2-1
V gene: TRBV13
clone size: NA
D gene: TRBD2
CDR3 protein: CASSRGLVSDEQFF
CDR3 DNA: TGTGCCAGCAGCCGGGGACTAGTGAGTGATGAGCAGTTCTTC

CDR3 length: 16
J gene: TRBJ2-1
V gene: TRBV5-4
clone size: NA
D gene: TRBD2
CDR3 protein: CASSLVGGSSYNEQFF
CDR3 DNA: TGTGCCAGCAGCTTGGTGGGCGGGAGCTCCTACAATGAGCAGTTCTTC

CDR3 length: 15
J gene: TRBJ2-7
V gene: TRBV5-1
clone size: few
D gene: TRBD2
CDR3 protein: CASSLVSGGPHEQYF
CDR3 DNA: TGCGCCAGCAGCTTGGTATCGGGGGGGCCTCACGAGCAGTACTTC

CDR3 length: 17
J gene: TRBJ2-1
V gene: TRBV14
clone size: NA
D gene: NA
CDR3 protein: CASSQGLMLDRYNEQFF
CDR3 DNA: TGTGCCAGCAGCCAAGGTCTCATGCTAGACCGCTACAATGAGCAGTTCTTC

CDR3 length: 15
J gene: TRBJ2-1
V gene: TRBV29-1
clone size: NA
D gene: TRBD2
CDR3 protein: CSVDRRGDRSNEQFF
CDR3 DNA: TGCAGCGTTGACAGGCGGGGGGATAGGAGCAATGAGCAGTTCTTC

CDR3 length: 14
J gene: TRBJ1-6
V gene: TRBV19
clone size: NA
D gene: NA
CDR3 protein: CASSVGRINSPLHF
CDR3 DNA: TGTGCCAGTAGTGTTGGACGGATAAATTCACCCCTCCACTTT

CDR3 length: 14
J gene: TRBJ2-7
V gene: TRBV27
clone size: NA
D gene: TRBD1
CDR3 protein: CASSSWTGIHEQYF
CDR3 DNA: TGTGCCAGCAGTTCCTGGACAGGGATCCACGAGCAGTACTTC

CDR3 length: 15
J gene: TRBJ1-4
V gene: TRBV18
clone size: NA
D gene: NA
CDR3 protein: CASSHRRATNEKLFF
CDR3 DNA: TGTGCCAGCTCACATCGACGGGCAACTAATGAAAAACTGTTTTTT

CDR3 length: 12
J gene: TRBJ2-2
V gene: TRBV19
clone size: once
D gene: NA
CDR3 protein: CASSSGEGELFF
CDR3 DNA: TGTGCCAGTAGTTCGGGGGAAGGGGAGCTGTTTTTT

CDR3 length: 12
J gene: TRBJ2-7
V gene: TRBV19
clone size: NA
D gene: NA
CDR3 protein: CASFSDSYEQYF
CDR3 DNA: TGTGCCAGTTTTTCGGACTCCTACGAGCAGTACTTC

CDR3 length: 14
J gene: TRBJ1-1
V gene: TRBV15
clone size: NA
D gene: NA
CDR3 protein: CATSRGLNEGEAFF
CDR3 DNA: TGTGCCACCAGCAGAGGATTGAATGAGGGTGAAGCTTTCTTT

CDR3 length: 15
J gene: TRBJ2-1
V gene: TRBV4-3
clone size: NA
D gene: TRBD2
CDR3 protein: CASSQGSGRNNEQFF
CDR3 DNA: TGCGCCAGCAGCCAAGGAAGCGGGAGGAACAATGAGCAGTTCTTC

CDR3 length: 15
J gene: TRBJ1-6
V gene: TRBV9
clone size: NA
D gene: TRBD1
CDR3 protein: CASSAQGQGGSPLHF
CDR3 DNA: TGTGCCAGCAGCGCGCAAGGACAGGGTGGTTCACCCCTCCACTTT

CDR3 length: 12
J gene: TRBJ2-3
V gene: TRBV30
clone size: NA
D gene: NA
CDR3 protein: CAWSPPTDTQYF
CDR3 DNA: TGTGCCTGGAGTCCCCCCACAGATACGCAGTATTTT

CDR3 length: 13
J gene: TRBJ2-5
V gene: TRBV7-9
clone size: NA
D gene: TRBD2
CDR3 protein: CASSRGGLETQYF
CDR3 DNA: TGTGCCAGCAGCCGGGGGGGCCTGGAGACCCAGTACTTC

CDR3 length: 16
J gene: TRBJ2-1
V gene: TRBV5-1
clone size: NA
D gene: TRBD1
CDR3 protein: CASRSPGQGYRNEQFF
CDR3 DNA: TGCGCCAGCAGGTCGCCGGGACAGGGGTATCGCAATGAGCAGTTCTTC

CDR3 length: 17
J gene: TRBJ2-6
V gene: TRBV6-2/TRBV6-3
clone size: NA
D gene: NA
CDR3 protein: CASSYAPGPSGANVLTF
CDR3 DNA: TGTGCCAGCAGTTACGCCCCAGGGCCCTCTGGGGCCAACGTCCTGACTTTC

CDR3 length: 14
J gene: TRBJ2-1
V gene: TRBV5-1
clone size: NA
D gene: NA
CDR3 protein: CASSPEAGRNEQFF
CDR3 DNA: TGCGCCAGCAGCCCGGAGGCGGGACGAAATGAGCAGTTCTTC

CDR3 length: 15
J gene: TRBJ1-6
V gene: TRBV30
clone size: NA
D gene: TRBD1
CDR3 protein: CAWRPRDRDNSPLHF
CDR3 DNA: TGTGCCTGGAGGCCTCGGGACAGGGATAATTCACCCCTCCACTTT

CDR3 length: 16
J gene: TRBJ2-3
V gene: TRBV11-2
clone size: once
D gene: TRBD1
CDR3 protein: CASSLDHTGGRDTQYF
CDR3 DNA: TGTGCCAGCAGCTTAGATCACACAGGGGGTCGAGATACGCAGTATTTT

CDR3 length: 16
J gene: TRBJ1-6
V gene: TRBV6-4
clone size: few
D gene: NA
CDR3 protein: CASSDSRGGENSPLHF
CDR3 DNA: TGTGCCAGCAGTGACTCGAGGGGGGGCGAGAATTCACCCCTCCACTTT

CDR3 length: 17
J gene: TRBJ2-1
V gene: TRBV4-3
clone size: NA
D gene: NA
CDR3 protein: CASSQATTRSSGYEQFF
CDR3 DNA: TGCGCCAGCAGCCAGGCAACAACTAGATCATCGGGCTATGAGCAGTTCTTC

CDR3 length: 16
J gene: TRBJ2-7
V gene: TRBV6-6
clone size: NA
D gene: TRBD1
CDR3 protein: CASGKRAGTGPYEQYF
CDR3 DNA: TGTGCCAGCGGCAAGCGGGCCGGGACAGGGCCCTACGAGCAGTACTTC

CDR3 length: 13
J gene: TRBJ2-3
V gene: TRBV30
clone size: NA
D gene: NA
CDR3 protein: CALAAASQDTQYF
CDR3 DNA: TGTGCCTTAGCGGCAGCATCCCAAGATACGCAGTATTTT

CDR3 length: 14
J gene: TRBJ1-2
V gene: TRBV19
clone size: NA
D gene: NA
CDR3 protein: CASTVDWIYGGYTF
CDR3 DNA: TGTGCCAGTACCGTCGACTGGATCTATGGAGGCTACACCTTC

CDR3 length: 17
J gene: TRBJ2-2
V gene: TRBV9
clone size: NA
D gene: TRBD1
CDR3 protein: CASSRTGTGDNTGELFF
CDR3 DNA: TGTGCCAGCAGCAGGACCGGGACAGGGGACAACACCGGGGAGCTGTTTTTT

CDR3 length: 16
J gene: TRBJ2-7
V gene: TRBV6-2/TRBV6-3
clone size: NA
D gene: TRBD2
CDR3 protein: CASSYGPSGGMYEQYF
CDR3 DNA: TGTGCCAGCAGTTACGGGCCTAGCGGGGGGATGTACGAGCAGTACTTC

CDR3 length: 13
J gene: TRBJ1-1
V gene: TRBV10-3
clone size: NA
D gene: NA
CDR3 protein: CAISDRAYTEAFF
CDR3 DNA: TGTGCCATCAGTGACAGGGCGTACACTGAAGCTTTCTTT

CDR3 length: 15
J gene: TRBJ2-3
V gene: TRBV7-7
clone size: NA
D gene: TRBD1
CDR3 protein: CASSHRGQGTDTQYF
CDR3 DNA: TGTGCCAGCAGCCACAGGGGGCAGGGCACAGATACGCAGTATTTT

CDR3 length: 15
J gene: TRBJ1-1
V gene: TRBV2
clone size: NA
D gene: NA
CDR3 protein: CASSATGLLRAEAFF
CDR3 DNA: TGTGCCAGCAGTGCAACGGGACTCCTGAGGGCTGAAGCTTTCTTT

CDR3 length: 15
J gene: TRBJ2-1
V gene: TRBV5-1
clone size: NA
D gene: TRBD2
CDR3 protein: CASSSGLAGDNEQFF
CDR3 DNA: TGCGCCAGCAGCTCGGGACTAGCGGGAGACAATGAGCAGTTCTTC

CDR3 length: 13
J gene: TRBJ1-2
V gene: TRBV6-5
clone size: NA
D gene: NA
CDR3 protein: CASIVQGKYGYTF
CDR3 DNA: TGTGCCAGCATAGTCCAGGGTAAATATGGCTACACCTTC

CDR3 length: 17
J gene: TRBJ2-3
V gene: TRBV27
clone size: NA
D gene: TRBD2
CDR3 protein: CASTQTLASGRGNTQYF
CDR3 DNA: TGTGCCAGCACCCAAACCCTAGCTAGCGGGAGAGGAAATACGCAGTATTTT

CDR3 length: 14
J gene: TRBJ2-2
V gene: TRBV6-2/TRBV6-3
clone size: NA
D gene: TRBD2
CDR3 protein: CASSYNGGAGELFF
CDR3 DNA: TGTGCCAGCAGTTACAACGGGGGGGCCGGGGAGCTGTTTTTT

CDR3 length: 13
J gene: TRBJ1-2
V gene: TRBV29-1
clone size: NA
D gene: NA
CDR3 protein: CSVDGGQAYGYTF
CDR3 DNA: TGCAGCGTTGATGGGGGGCAGGCCTATGGCTACACCTTC

CDR3 length: 21
J gene: TRBJ2-5
V gene: TRBV6-6
clone size: NA
D gene: TRBD2
CDR3 protein: CASSRLYRFDSGRRVPETQYF
CDR3 DNA: TGTGCCAGCAGCCGACTCTACAGATTCGACTCCGGGAGGAGGGTACCAGAGACCCAGTACTTC

CDR3 length: 13
J gene: TRBJ1-2
V gene: TRBV6-5
clone size: NA
D gene: NA
CDR3 protein: CASSNGADYGYTF
CDR3 DNA: TGTGCCAGCAGTAACGGGGCAGACTATGGCTACACCTTC

CDR3 length: 15
J gene: TRBJ1-5
V gene: TRBV4-3
clone size: NA
D gene: NA
CDR3 protein: CASSQDGQLNQPQHF
CDR3 DNA: TGCGCCAGCAGCCAAGATGGGCAGCTCAATCAGCCCCAGCATTTT

CDR3 length: 14
J gene: TRBJ1-1
V gene: TRBV5-6
clone size: NA
D gene: NA
CDR3 protein: CASSFTLTNTEAFF
CDR3 DNA: TGTGCCAGCAGCTTCACCCTGACGAACACTGAAGCTTTCTTT

CDR3 length: 16
J gene: TRBJ1-1
V gene: TRBV4-1
clone size: NA
D gene: TRBD1
CDR3 protein: CASSSMWDRQNTEAFF
CDR3 DNA: TGCGCCAGCAGCTCGATGTGGGACAGGCAGAACACTGAAGCTTTCTTT

CDR3 length: 14
J gene: TRBJ2-2
V gene: TRBV7-9
clone size: NA
D gene: NA
CDR3 protein: CASSLTGTTGELFF
CDR3 DNA: TGTGCCAGCAGCCTAACAGGGACCACCGGGGAGCTGTTTTTT